The source of this T cell receptor beta chain is a study of T-cell memory formation after mild COVID-19. Study-wide results and limits: Cross-reactive memory appears to have joined, as suggested by some responding clones showing up in pre-infection memory.

A word on this clonotype: Its antigen is undetermined.

The J segment lost 4 bases and the V segment lost 5 bases, leaving 6 bases of the junction unmatched. Looked up from germline, CDR1 is SEHNR and CDR2 is FQNEAQ (reference sequence). The CDR3 is 14 amino acids. cDNA libraries for TCR alpha and TCR beta, carrying sample barcodes and UMIs, came from 5'RACE with constant-segment primers. TCRdb reprocessed the 5' RACE reads via MiXCR and lists one record per CDR3 protein. There are around 390,000 distinct CDR3 sequences in the sample; about 17% occur only once, and about 22% lies in the top ten. The chain is built from TRBV7-9 and TRBJ1-2, with 8 bases lining up with TRBD1. The TCR originated in a man aged 18-30 years who had mild COVID-19 (a few samples of this study predate the infection). Cell type and time point are not known. Specimen: PBMCs or a T cell subset sorted from them (not recorded which). The CDR3 here is CASSPSTGVYGYTF. Written as DNA, the CDR3 is TGTGCCAGCAGCCCGTCGACAGGGGTCTATGGCTACACCTTC.